This T cell receptor (beta chain) was documented in a study of OX40 agonist ivuxolimab in advanced cancers. Across the study: About 40% of patients had received prior checkpoint inhibitor therapy. Points from the study as a whole: The antigen specificity of the peripheral T cells (those that were expanded) was not determined. Some nonresponders additionally presented with little normalized T-cell clonal expansion.

Assay: immunoSEQ multiplex PCR; the TCRdb copy retains only in-frame clones and omits some. There are some 62,000 clones in the sample; about 90% occur only once, and approximately 5.2% lies in the top ten. With regard to this clone: What it recognizes is unknown.

Systemic immunosuppression or a history of autoimmune disease excluded patients. Germline CDR1 and CDR2: SGHRS and YFSETQ. V gave up 5 bases and J gave up 5 bases, with 8 bases separating them. The CDR3 has 12 residues. V usage is TRBV5-1 and J usage is TRBJ2-1; tentative D call: TRBD2 (5 bases). Material: CD4+ or CD8+ T cells sorted from blood, obtained in a trial of the OX40 agonist ivuxolimab. The sequence was obtained from an adult with an advanced solid tumor such as melanoma, head and neck, liver or kidney cancer. CDR3 sequence reads: CASSEGNNEQFF. CDR3 bases: TGCGCCAGCAGTGAGGGTAACAATGAGCAGTTCTTC.